This T cell receptor beta chain came from a study of CD8+ T cells in alopecia areata. This CDR3 region has 11 residues. The germline V gene has CDR1 GTSNPN and CDR2 SVGIG (reference sequence). V shed 1 base and J shed 9 bases, with 10 bases lying between them. cDNA reverse transcribed from extracted RNA served as the sequencing template. Sequencing used immunoSEQ multiplex PCR; TCRdb keeps in-frame clones, though not all of them. The table has more than 200,000 clones, under 70% seen once. V gene TRBV30 combines with J gene TRBJ2-7; D unresolved. This sample comprised CD4+ T cells sorted from blood, obtained at week 0. The receptor was isolated from a human donor with alopecia areata. Here the CDR3 DNA reads TGTGCCTGGAGTGGAGACACTACGCAGTACTTC. Protein sequence: CAWSGDTTQYF.